One and the same sample provided the 23 T cell receptor beta chains below, sequenced in a study of blood T cell repertoires in COVID-19. Data came from immunoSEQ multiplex PCR; TCRdb stores just in-frame clones and leaves some out. The repertoire holds 250,000 to 300,000 clones, with less than 90% as singletons. Sequenced material: peripheral blood. The receptors derive from a woman aged 25 to 39 with COVID-19, enrolled during active disease.

The gene calls are TRBV10-1 and TRBJ2-1; TRBD2 is a possible D gene (6 bases). Germline-derived CDR1 and CDR2 are WNHNN and SYGVQD (reference sequence). This CDR3 has 14 residues. Trimming removed 6 bases from V and 9 bases from J, with 18 bases in between. DNA for the CDR3: TGCGCCAGCAGGGGACTCTGGCCCTACGGTGAGCAGTTCTTC. It encodes CASRGLWPYGEQFF.

The V gene is TRBV7-6, the J gene TRBJ1-1; D remains unclear. The CDR3 is made up of 13 amino acids. Germline lookup yields CDR1 SGHVS and CDR2 FNYEAQ. V was clipped by 5 bases and J by 1 base, with 8 bases between them. CDR3 amino acids: CASSIQQNTEAFF. For the CDR3, the DNA is TGTGCCAGCAGCATACAACAGAACACTGAAGCTTTCTTT.

V usage is TRBV7-9 and J usage is TRBJ1-5; TRBD1 aligns across 7 bases. The CDR3 consists of 18 residues. Germline trimming cut 5 bases from V and 7 bases from J; bases unmatched to any gene: 20. Germline-derived CDR1 and CDR2 are SEHNR and FQNEAQ (reference sequence). The CDR3: CASSLGRGQAALGQPQHF. The CDR3 nucleotides are TGTGCCAGCAGCCTAGGACGAGGACAGGCGGCATTAGGGCAGCCCCAGCATTTT.

The rearrangement links TRBV7-9 to TRBJ1-4; 10 bases agree with TRBD1. Unmatched junction bases numbered 8, after V lost 5 bases and J lost 8 bases. Germline CDR1 and CDR2: SEHNR and FQNEAQ (reference sequence). This CDR3 spans 15 amino acids. The CDR3 loop reads CASSPLTGGEEKLFF. CDR3 DNA: TGTGCCAGCAGCCCTTTGACAGGGGGCGAAGAAAAACTGTTTTTT.

This clone turned up a few times. J is TRBJ2-1 and V is TRBV29-1, with 11 bases that match TRBD1. The germline CDR1 and CDR2 sequences are SQVTM and ANQGSEA. The CDR3 has 12 amino acids. Losses at the gene ends were 6 bases for V and 6 bases for J; bases not matched to a gene: 1. The CDR3 region has the DNA TGCAGCGTGGGGACAGGGGGCAATGAGCAGTTCTTC. This translates into CSVGTGGNEQFF.

The J gene is TRBJ2-2, the V gene TRBV3-1 (or the pseudogene TRBV3-2); possible D gene TRBD1, 5 bases. The CDR3 is 17 amino acids. The V end was cut by 3 bases, the J end by 1 base, with 15 bases between. Germline CDR1 LGHDT, CDR2 YNNKEL (reference sequence). CDR3 sequence reads: CASSHRGVGQNTGELFF. The CDR3 DNA sequence: TGTGCCAGCAGCCACAGAGGCGTCGGACAGAACACCGGGGAGCTGTTTTTT.

The chain is built from TRBV11-3 and TRBJ2-7; 7 positions match TRBD2. Trimming cost V 1 base and J 0 bases; bases outside gene matches: 0. The germline CDR1 and CDR2 sequences are SGHNT and YENEEA. The CDR3 has 14 amino acids. CDR3 loop: CASSLGGSSYEQYF. The CDR3 nucleotides read TGTGCCAGCAGCTTAGGCGGGAGCTCCTACGAGCAGTACTTC.

The rearrangement joins TRBV3-1 (or the pseudogene TRBV3-2) to TRBJ1-1; possibly TRBD1 for D (5 bases). Germline V lookup: CDR1 LGHDT, CDR2 YNNKEL (reference sequence). The CDR3 spans 17 residues. V was shortened by 0 bases and J by 11 bases, with 25 bases between the two germline ends. The CDR3 DNA reads TGTGCCAGCAGCCAAGACGGCATTAGGGTCGGCAGGGTTCGGGCTTTCTTT. It translates to CASSQDGIRVGRVRAFF.

The chain is built from TRBV5-1 and TRBJ1-3, with 7 bases that match TRBD1. This CDR3 has 15 amino acids. Trimming took 6 bases from V and 2 from J; bases not matched to a gene: 8. CDR1 is SGHRS, CDR2 YFSETQ, per germline. The CDR3 DNA follows: TGCGCCAGCACCTGGGCAGGGGGACCTGGAAACACCATATATTTT. Translation: CASTWAGGPGNTIYF.

This clone was counted a single time. V and J are TRBV6-6 and TRBJ2-3, with 7 nucleotides matching TRBD1. The CDR3 has 12 amino acids. Germline CDR1 MNHNY, CDR2 SVGAGI (reference sequence). V dropped 6 bases and J dropped 11; count of bases not matched to a gene: 8. The CDR3 DNA reads TGTGCCAGCAGCCCGGGACAGCTCCAGCAGTATTTT. It specifies CASSPGQLQQYF.

This clone is a singleton in its sample. The V gene is TRBV4-2, the J gene TRBJ2-7; TRBD1 agrees at 11 bases. The CDR3 totals 15 residues. The V and J ends lost 4 bases and 3 bases, in that order; junction bases with no gene match: 5. Germline loops: CDR1 LGHNA, CDR2 YNFKEQ. CDR3 protein: CASSPTGTGGYEQYF. CDR3 nucleotide sequence: TGTGCCAGCAGCCCAACCGGGACAGGGGGCTACGAGCAGTACTTC.

CDR3 in DNA: TGTGCCAGCAGGGGACAGGGGGCTCCCGAGCAGTACTTC. As protein: CASRGQGAPEQYF. This chain uses TRBV27 with TRBJ2-7; 12 bases are shared with TRBD1. The CDR3 spans 13 residues. Germline CDR1 and CDR2: MNHEY and SMNVEV (reference sequence). V was clipped by 6 bases and J by 6 bases; unmatched bases: 3.

The chain joins TRBV6-4 to TRBJ1-1; D is unresolved. Trimming pared 8 bases from V and 2 bases from J, leaving 12 bases between. The germline gives CDR1 MRHNA, CDR2 SNTAGT. The CDR3 covers 13 residues. CDR3 region: CASSVSVNTEAFF. CDR3 coding DNA: TGTGCCAGCTCGGTGAGCGTTAACACTGAAGCTTTCTTT.

The chain combines TRBV29-1 with TRBJ1-1, with TRBD1 matching 7 bases. The CDR3 covers 15 residues. The V segment lost 3 bases and the J segment 1 base; nucleotides outside the gene matches: 8. Germline values: CDR1 SQVTM, CDR2 ANQGSEA. CDR3 residues: CSVDPKGTENTEAFF. The CDR3 DNA reads TGCAGCGTTGACCCGAAGGGGACAGAGAACACTGAAGCTTTCTTT.

This clone occurred a few times. The CDR3 protein is CASSDPGSNTEAFF. The CDR3 DNA reads TGCGCCAGCAGTGACCCGGGGTCTAACACTGAAGCTTTCTTT. The chain couples TRBV10-1 to TRBJ1-1; D unclear. The germline V and J ends were trimmed by 3 bases and 2 bases, with 10 bases remaining between them. Germline lookup yields CDR1 WNHNN and CDR2 SYGVQD (reference sequence). This CDR3 region has 14 residues.

V usage is TRBV18 and J usage is TRBJ2-7; tentatively, D is TRBD1 (6 bases). The V end lost 1 base, the J end lost 1 base, and 8 bases lay between the germline ends. Germline lookup yields CDR1 KGHSH and CDR2 LQKENI. There are 14 residues in the CDR3. CDR3 protein: CASSPLDSSYEQYF. The CDR3 nucleotides read TGTGCCAGCTCACCACTGGACAGTTCCTACGAGCAGTACTTC.

This sequence joins TRBV7-8 and TRBJ2-7; D may be TRBD2 (6 bases). Looked up from germline, CDR1 is SGHVS and CDR2 is FQNEAQ. V was shortened by 2 bases and J by 5 bases, with 10 bases between the two germline ends. The CDR3 contains 13 residues. As DNA, the CDR3 is TGTGCCAGCAGCTTACTCGCGGGGCACGAGCAGTACTTC. The encoded protein is CASSLLAGHEQYF.

DNA of the CDR3: TGTGCCAGCGGCGGGGGGTATGTGGAAGAGACCCAGTACTTC. Encoded protein: CASGGGYVEETQYF. This sequence joins TRBV6-6 and TRBJ2-5, with 8 nucleotides matching TRBD2. After removal of 8 bases from V and 3 bases from J, the junction contained 8 bases not matched to a gene. Germline V gives CDR1 MNHNY, CDR2 SVGAGI (reference sequence). CDR3 size: 14 residues.

The CDR3 is CASSQLQGSEEKLFF. The CDR3 DNA follows: TGTGCCAGCAGCCAGCTACAGGGTTCGGAGGAAAAACTGTTTTTT. V usage is TRBV4-2 and J usage is TRBJ1-4, with a possible D match to TRBD1 (6 bases). V was pared by 3 bases and J by 8 bases, with 16 bases between. The germline V gene encodes CDR1 LGHNA and CDR2 YNFKEQ. This CDR3 contains 15 residues.

V and J are TRBV28 and TRBJ1-2; possible D gene TRBD1, 6 bases. The CDR3 has 14 amino acids. V dropped 5 bases and J dropped 4 bases, with 14 bases sitting between them. The V gene's germline CDR1 is MDHEN and CDR2 SYDVKM. CDR3 amino acids: CASSTRTALYGYTF. Written as DNA, the CDR3 is TGTGCCAGCAGTACGCGGACAGCCCTCTATGGCTACACCTTC.

This rearrangement joins TRBV20-1 to TRBJ1-6; D is possibly TRBD1 (5 bases). The CDR3 length is 14 residues. Trimming cost V 3 bases and J 7 bases, with 13 bases left between them. Germline V gives CDR1 DFQATT, CDR2 SNEGSKA (reference sequence). The CDR3 loop is CSASPGLNNSPLHF. CDR3 nucleotides: TGCAGTGCTAGTCCGGGACTAAACAATTCACCCCTCCACTTT.

This clone has a single count. The J gene is TRBJ2-1, the V gene TRBV5-4, with 7 bases identical to TRBD1. Germline assignment: CDR1 SGHNT and CDR2 YYREEE (reference sequence). Unmatched junction bases numbered 9, after V lost 3 bases and J lost 0 bases. This CDR3 spans 17 amino acids. CDR3 in amino acids: CASSWGTASSSYNEQFF. In nucleotides, the CDR3 is TGTGCCAGCAGCTGGGGGACAGCCTCCAGCTCCTACAATGAGCAGTTCTTC.

V and J are TRBV7-6 and TRBJ2-2; 8 positions match TRBD1. Germline lookup yields CDR1 SGHVS and CDR2 FNYEAQ. The CDR3 extends over 16 amino acids. V shed 5 bases and J 4 bases; nucleotides not matched to a gene: 9. This chain's CDR3 is CASSTRTGSGTGELFF. The CDR3 DNA sequence: TGTGCCAGCAGCACAAGGACAGGGTCGGGCACCGGGGAGCTGTTTTTT.